This T cell receptor beta chain was recovered during a study of cytotoxic CD8 clonotypes in ibrutinib-treated CLL. Study background: The cohort had over ten relapsed/refractory and fewer than 16 treatment-naive patients, some 17 IGHV unmutated. Response was recorded as partial in approximately 25 patients and complete in 2; at median 68 months, around 14 remained remitted and about 12 had progressed. Overall study results and limits: Sustained-remission patients were sampled at different times than progressing patients were. Patients had baseline clonality above age-matched healthy donors, and this clonality moved with circulating CD8+ T-cell counts.

The ends lost 4 bases at V and 4 bases at J; junction bases unmatched: 3. This CDR3 spans 14 amino acids. From germline, CDR1 is KGHSH and CDR2 LQKENI. The repertoire was sequenced with immunoSEQ multiplex PCR; TCRdb's copy has only in-frame clones and lacks some. The sample consists of some 120,000 clones, around 84% of them appearing once. In the case of this clone: Its antigen is as yet unknown.

The genes are TRBV18 and TRBJ1-2; 10 bases agree with TRBD1. The receptor comes from a human donor with chronic lymphocytic leukemia. The starting material was PBMCs, obtained after 24 months of ibrutinib treatment. The CDR3 DNA reads as TGTGCCAGCTCACGGGACAGGGGTCCCTATGGCTACACCTTC. It is translated as CASSRDRGPYGYTF.